The entry below gives a single T cell receptor beta chain sequence along with its context. The data were obtained in a study of shared clonotypes between healthy human individuals. Each of the donors was a healthy adult who was HIV-negative and had not had a recent acute infection or vaccination. CDR3 size: 14 residues. V dropped 10 bases and J dropped 4; count of bases not matched to a gene: 7. Germline V gene sequence: CDR1 WSHSY, CDR2 SAAADI. The material for each subset, its genomic DNA, was split evenly across several immunoSEQ plates. Here immunoSEQ multiplex PCR was the method, and the copy in TCRdb shows in-frame clones only, minus some. The sample lists about 600,000 clones, roughly four fifths seen once, with around 11% in the top ten.

The sample taken for sequencing was PBMCs. The V call is TRBV10-2, the J call TRBJ2-1; 10 bases match TRBD2. This clonotype was sampled from a middle-aged woman in good health. Some clones in this sample may be carry-over from other donors' samples. The CDR3 is CATTLAGRYNEQFF. CDR3 bases: TGCGCCACCACACTAGCGGGAAGATACAATGAGCAGTTCTTC.